This T cell receptor (beta chain) came from a study of T cell responses to AZD1222 COVID-19 vaccine. The CDR3 extends over 16 amino acids. Trimming shortened V by 3 bases and J by 0 bases, and 15 bases separated the two germline ends. Germline CDR1 is DFQATT and CDR2 is SNEGSKA (reference sequence). Study conclusions and caveats: Nearly half of unique spike-specific TCRs reportedly avoided B.1.351 and B.1.1.7 mutated regions. The sample set comprised mostly white British donors with more females, and clonal diversity was possibly underestimated.

Points on this clone: Antigen: not known.

Assay: immunoSEQ multiplex PCR; the TCRdb copy retains only in-frame clones and omits some. The data hold some 130,000 clones, with roughly 93% observed a single time. The chain couples TRBV20-1 to TRBJ2-4; perhaps TRBD2 as D (5 bases). The TCR sequence derives from an adult in good health. The material sequenced was peripheral blood, taken on day 0 of AZD1222 vaccination. The CDR3 DNA reads as TGCAGTGCTAGTAATCCCCAACGGGAAGCCAAAAACATTCAGTACTTC. Translated: CSASNPQREAKNIQYF.